In its sample, the clone carrying this T cell receptor (beta chain) was seen many times. Antigen unknown. The sample is drawn from a study of regulatory T cells in long-lasting Graves disease. Study-level findings and limits: Persistent disease was characterized by preferential usage of TRBV28, TRBJ1-2 and TRBJ2-5.

Assembly of TCR beta libraries relied on iRepertoire HTBI primers together with Arm-PCR of CDR3 regions. One entry per CDR3 protein, called by TCRdb with MiXCR from the multiplex PCR reads. The table records 540,000 or so distinct CDR3 sequences, about 14% of them present only once. This CDR3 comprises 15 residues. The V end was cut by 6 bases, the J end by 4 bases, with 22 bases between. Germline CDR1 reads GTSNPN; CDR2 reads SVGIG (reference sequence). Time point of the sample: newly diagnosed GD, antithyroid drugs for less than 3 months. Researchers made the TCR library from RNA that was extracted from PBMCs. The patients included were those that came from an endocrinology department in Xi'an, China. The sample also formed part of further work on T cells in Graves' hyperthyroidism and ophthalmopathy. Per that study: An initial round of RT-PCR targeting the TCR CDR3 relied on the HTBI primer set. Blood samples included most of the expanded thyroid clonotypes exceeding 0.001.

The source of this sequence is a man younger than 45 with Graves disease. The starting material was peripheral blood mononuclear cells (PBMCs), obtained at new diagnosis, from a patient treated with antithyroid drugs. V and J are TRBV30 and TRBJ2-7; D may be TRBD1 (8 bases). CDR3 sequence: CACIPAGQGAYEQYF. CDR3 bases: TGTGCCTGCATCCCAGCGGGGCAGGGGGCTTACGAGCAGTACTTC.